These 5 T cell receptor beta chains share one sample of origin, sequenced in a study of shared T cell receptors in the human thymus (dated by TCRdb to the early 2020s). Library preparation employed the immunoSEQ multiplex PCR assay. The clones in this table, taken by TCRdb from immuneACCESS, are in-frame only. Not every clone is retained; where verified, under half of the shortfall comes from an unresolved V gene, and the cause of the rest is unknown. Here the sample has hundreds of thousands of clones; approximately 87% occur a single time. The ten biggest clones cover under 0.01% of the sample. The data also belong to a second study, concerning human thymus T cells.

Specimen: thymocytes. The receptors come from a boy under two years old with a congenital heart defect. Donor details come from another sample of the same person, matched by shared clones.

The rearrangement links TRBV4-3 to TRBJ2-3, with D tentatively TRBD2 (7 bases). Deletions cut 1 base from V and 6 bases from J, with 14 bases between. CDR3 length: 15 amino acids. Germline loops: CDR1 LGHNA, CDR2 YSLEER. The DNA of the CDR3 is TGCGCCAGCAGCCAAGGGGAGGGGGGAGGTGATACGCAGTATTTT. Protein: CASSQGEGGGDTQYF.

The rearrangement links TRBV6-1 to TRBJ1-4; D may be TRBD1 (5 bases). Trimming pared 6 bases from V and 0 bases from J, leaving 11 bases between. The CDR3 has 15 residues. Germline V gene data show CDR1 as MNHNS and CDR2 as SASEGT. CDR3 bases: TGTGCCAGCAGCGAGACAGCCTCAACTAATGAAAAACTGTTTTTT. Translation: CASSETASTNEKLFF.

V gene TRBV28 combines with J gene TRBJ2-1, with D maybe TRBD2 (5 bases). V lost 5 bases and J 6 bases, leaving 20 bases between the germline ends. This CDR3 is built from 16 residues. Germline V gene sequence: CDR1 MDHEN, CDR2 SYDVKM. This CDR3 is CASSALLAQVTNEQFF. CDR3 DNA: TGTGCCAGCAGTGCACTTCTAGCTCAGGTTACCAATGAGCAGTTCTTC.

This clone occurred a few times. The chain joins TRBV9 to TRBJ1-4, with TRBD1 identical over 8 bases. Trimming at V came to 3 bases and at J to 8 bases, leaving 9 bases not matched to a gene. The CDR3 sequence is 15 residues long. Germline V gene data show CDR1 as SGDLS and CDR2 as YYNGEE. CDR3 sequence (DNA): TGTGCCAGCAGCGCCGCAGGGGGCTTTATGGAAAAACTGTTTTTT. Encoded protein: CASSAAGGFMEKLFF.

This clone was seen only once. CDR3 in amino acids: CASSYRGGVWVYEQYF. DNA for the CDR3: TGTGCCAGCAGTTACCGGGGGGGGGTTTGGGTTTACGAGCAGTACTTC. The chain joins TRBV6-5 to TRBJ2-7, with 8 bases lining up with TRBD2. This CDR3 comprises 16 residues. The junction had 10 bases not matched to a gene; V was cut back by 2 bases and J by 4 bases. The germline gives CDR1 MNHEY, CDR2 SVGAGI.